This T cell receptor beta chain is drawn from a study of CD8+ T cells in alopecia areata. Study overall: Treatment of the treated patients consisted of oral tofacitinib, 5 to 10 mg twice daily. Study findings and constraints: Clonality was higher in lesional than normal scalp, especially in alopecia totalis/universalis.

Turning to this clone: Its antigen is not identified.

Deletions cut 0 bases from V and 5 bases from J, with 9 bases between. There are 14 residues in the CDR3. Germline V CDR1 and CDR2: SGHDT, YYEEEE. Stated treatment: oral pan-JAK inhibitor, 5-10 mg twice daily. Patients with alopecia areata provided lesional scalp punch biopsies as well as peripheral blood. It was cDNA, reverse transcribed from extracted RNA, that served as the sequencing template. This table comes from immunoSEQ multiplex PCR, and its TCRdb copy is limited to in-frame clones, with some not included. The sample includes about 130,000 clones, nearly 55% of them seen just once. This TCR was sampled from a human donor with alopecia areata. The specimen comprised CD8+ T cells sorted from blood, sampled at week 4, from a patient treated with tofacitinib. The rearrangement uses TRBV5-6 and TRBJ2-1, with a weak D call TRBD2 (5 bases). The CDR3, as DNA: TGTGCCAGCAGCTTGGATCAGGAGGACAATGAGCAGTTCTTC. Translating it yields CASSLDQEDNEQFF.